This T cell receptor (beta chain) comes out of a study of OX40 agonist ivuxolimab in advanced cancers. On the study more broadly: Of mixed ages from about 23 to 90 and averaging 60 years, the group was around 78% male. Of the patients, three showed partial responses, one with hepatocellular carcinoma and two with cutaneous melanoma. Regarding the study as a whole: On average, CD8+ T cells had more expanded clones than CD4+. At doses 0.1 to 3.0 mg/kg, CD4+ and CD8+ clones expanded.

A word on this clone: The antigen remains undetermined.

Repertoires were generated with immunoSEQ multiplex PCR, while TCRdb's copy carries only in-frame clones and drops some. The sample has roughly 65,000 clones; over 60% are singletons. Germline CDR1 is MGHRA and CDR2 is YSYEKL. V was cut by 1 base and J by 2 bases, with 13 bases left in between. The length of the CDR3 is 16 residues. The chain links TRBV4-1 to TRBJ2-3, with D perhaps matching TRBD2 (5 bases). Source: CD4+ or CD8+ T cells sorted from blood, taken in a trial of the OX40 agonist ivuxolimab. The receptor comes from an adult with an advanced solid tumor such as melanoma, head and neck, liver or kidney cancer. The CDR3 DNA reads TGCGCCAGCAGCCAAGGACCCGCGGGCACCACAGATACGCAGTATTTT. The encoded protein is CASSQGPAGTTDTQYF.